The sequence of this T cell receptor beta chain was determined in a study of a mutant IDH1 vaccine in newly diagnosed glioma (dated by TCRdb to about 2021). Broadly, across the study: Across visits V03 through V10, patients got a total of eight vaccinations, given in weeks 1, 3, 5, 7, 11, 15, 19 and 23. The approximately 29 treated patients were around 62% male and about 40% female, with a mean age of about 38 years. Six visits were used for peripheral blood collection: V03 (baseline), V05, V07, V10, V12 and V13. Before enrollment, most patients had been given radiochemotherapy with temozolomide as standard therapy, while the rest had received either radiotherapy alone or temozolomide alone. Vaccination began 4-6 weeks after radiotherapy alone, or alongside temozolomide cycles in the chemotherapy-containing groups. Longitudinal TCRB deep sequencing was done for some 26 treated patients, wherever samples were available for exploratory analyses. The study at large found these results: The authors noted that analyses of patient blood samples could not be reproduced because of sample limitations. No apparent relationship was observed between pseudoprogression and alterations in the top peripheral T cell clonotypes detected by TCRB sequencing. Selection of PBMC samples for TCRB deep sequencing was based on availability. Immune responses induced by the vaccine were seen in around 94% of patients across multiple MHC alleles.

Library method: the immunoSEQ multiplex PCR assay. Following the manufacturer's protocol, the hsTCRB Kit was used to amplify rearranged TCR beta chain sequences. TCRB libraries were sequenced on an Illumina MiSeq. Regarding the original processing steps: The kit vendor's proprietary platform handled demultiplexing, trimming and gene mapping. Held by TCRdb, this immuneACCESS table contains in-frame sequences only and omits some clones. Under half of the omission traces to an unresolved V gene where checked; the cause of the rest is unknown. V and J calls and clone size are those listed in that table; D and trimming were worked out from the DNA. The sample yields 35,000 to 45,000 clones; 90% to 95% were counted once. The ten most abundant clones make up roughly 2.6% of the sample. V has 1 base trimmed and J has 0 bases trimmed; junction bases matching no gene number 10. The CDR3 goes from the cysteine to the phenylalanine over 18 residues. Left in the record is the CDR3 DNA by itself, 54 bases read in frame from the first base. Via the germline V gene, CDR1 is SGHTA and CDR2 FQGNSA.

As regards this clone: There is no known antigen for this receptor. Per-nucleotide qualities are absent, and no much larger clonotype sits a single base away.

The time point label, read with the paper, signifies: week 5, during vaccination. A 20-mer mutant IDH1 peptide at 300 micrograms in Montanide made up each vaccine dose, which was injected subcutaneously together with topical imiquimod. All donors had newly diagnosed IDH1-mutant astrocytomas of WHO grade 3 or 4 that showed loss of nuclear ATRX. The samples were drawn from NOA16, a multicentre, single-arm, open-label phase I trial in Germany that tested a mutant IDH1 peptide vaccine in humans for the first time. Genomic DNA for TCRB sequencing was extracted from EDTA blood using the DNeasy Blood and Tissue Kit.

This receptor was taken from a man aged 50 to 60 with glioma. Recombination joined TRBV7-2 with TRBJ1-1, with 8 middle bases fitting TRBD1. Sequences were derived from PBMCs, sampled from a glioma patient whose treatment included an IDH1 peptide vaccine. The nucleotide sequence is TGTGCCAGCAGCTTAGGGAGGACAGGGTACTTAGTGAACACTGAAGCTTTCTTT. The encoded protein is CASSLGRTGYLVNTEAFF.